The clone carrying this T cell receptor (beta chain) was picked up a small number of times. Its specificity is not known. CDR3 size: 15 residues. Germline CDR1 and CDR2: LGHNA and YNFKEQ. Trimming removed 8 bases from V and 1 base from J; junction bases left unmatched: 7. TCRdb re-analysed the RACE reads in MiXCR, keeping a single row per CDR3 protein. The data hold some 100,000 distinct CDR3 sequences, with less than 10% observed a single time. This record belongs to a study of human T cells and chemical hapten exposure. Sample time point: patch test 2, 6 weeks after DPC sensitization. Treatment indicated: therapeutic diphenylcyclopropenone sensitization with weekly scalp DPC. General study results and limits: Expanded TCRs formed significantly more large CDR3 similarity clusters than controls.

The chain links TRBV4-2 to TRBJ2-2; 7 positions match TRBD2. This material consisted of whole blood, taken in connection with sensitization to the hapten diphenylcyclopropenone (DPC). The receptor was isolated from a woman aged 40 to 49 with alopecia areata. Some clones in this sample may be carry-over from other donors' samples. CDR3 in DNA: TGTGCCAGCGGCCGGGGGGACTTGAACACCGGGGAGCTGTTTTTT. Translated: CASGRGDLNTGELFF.